One sample yielded the 8 T cell receptor beta chains listed below, sequenced in a study of molecular identifiers for immune sequencing clone quantification. TCRdb passed the PCR reads through MiXCR, listing each CDR3 protein once. This table has about 320,000 distinct CDR3 sequences, over 20% appearing once. The sequencing input was naive CD8+ T cells from blood, with Jurkat cell RNA spiked in. Regarding subset: FACS-sorted CD8+CD4-CCR7+CD45RA+ naive T cells. The source of these receptors is a human donor in good health. Some libraries in this study had Jurkat cell RNA spiked in.

This clonotype was found many times. This rearrangement joins TRBV6-2 or TRBV6-3 to TRBJ1-1, with 8 bases identical to TRBD1. The CDR3 contains 15 residues. The V gene end was trimmed by 5 bases and the J gene end by 1 base; junction bases not matched to a gene: 6. Germline V gene data show CDR1 as MNHEY and CDR2 as SVGEGT. In DNA, the CDR3 is TGTGCCAGCAGTGGACAGGGAAAGTCGAACACTGAAGCTTTCTTT. Protein product: CASSGQGKSNTEAFF.

For this clonotype: The conserved closing phenylalanine or tryptophan is absent in this CDR3, likely reflecting a read error. The chain has TRBV5-1 and TRBJ1-1; D remains ambiguous. V was trimmed by 1 base and J by 2 bases, leaving 9 bases between them. The CDR3 is 14 amino acids. Per the germline V gene, CDR1 is SGHRS and CDR2 is YFSETQ. CDR3 residues: CASSLWQTNTEAFS. Written as DNA, the CDR3 is TGCGCCAGCAGCTTGTGGCAGACTAACACTGAAGCTTTCTCT.

This clonotype was detected many times. V usage is TRBV6-1 and J usage is TRBJ2-7; D might be TRBD1 (6 bases). From germline, CDR1 is MNHNS and CDR2 SASEGT. This CDR3 contains 17 residues. Trimming took off 1 base at V and 0 bases at J, with 16 bases between the two ends. CDR3 residues: CASSEEPHRVSSYEQYF. Written as DNA, the CDR3 is TGTGCCAGCAGTGAAGAGCCCCACAGGGTAAGCTCCTACGAGCAGTACTTC.

A few counts support this clonotype. A much larger clone lies a single base off, so this may be a read error. The CDR3 nucleotides are TGCGCCAGCAGCCACCCGGGGCGCACTGAAGCTTTCTTT. It translates to CASSHPGRTEAFF. This chain uses TRBV4-1 with TRBJ1-1, with D perhaps matching TRBD1 (5 bases). Germline-derived CDR1 and CDR2 are MGHRA and YSYEKL. The CDR3 is 13 amino acids. Between the trimmed V and J ends, which lost 3 bases and 4 bases, there was a span of 9 bases.

This clonotype was detected ten times or more. In nucleotides, the CDR3 is TGTGCCAGCAGCGTAGCTGCGGGAACTAGCACAGATACGCAGTATTTT. Amino acid sequence: CASSVAAGTSTDTQYF. The rearrangement uses TRBV9 and TRBJ2-3, with D tentatively TRBD2 (6 bases). Germline V lookup: CDR1 SGDLS, CDR2 YYNGEE. This CDR3 comprises 16 residues. Trimming removed 0 bases from V and 0 bases from J, with 11 bases in between.

A few counts support this clonotype. The chain is built from TRBV7-9 and TRBJ2-1; 11 nucleotides line up with TRBD2. J was trimmed by 8 bases and V by 5 bases; bases with no gene match: 11. CDR3 length: 16 residues. Germline V gene data show CDR1 as SEHNR and CDR2 as FQNEAQ (reference sequence). The CDR3 spells CASSLSGTSGRDEQFF. As DNA, the CDR3 is TGTGCCAGCAGCCTCTCCGGGACTAGCGGTAGGGATGAGCAGTTCTTC.

With regard to this clonotype: A read error may explain this, as a much larger clone is one base away. This sequence joins TRBV12-3 or TRBV12-4 and TRBJ2-2, with 9 bases that match TRBD1. The CDR3 is made up of 14 amino acids. V lost 9 bases, J lost 6 bases, and 8 bases stayed unmatched. CDR3 in amino acids: CARSQGQGAGELFF. CDR3 sequence (DNA): TGTGCCAGGAGCCAGGGACAGGGAGCCGGGGAGCTGTTTTTT.

Regarding this clonotype: A much bigger clone sits one base away, suggesting this may be a read error. The chain is built from TRBV7-9 and TRBJ1-1; perhaps TRBD1 as D (5 bases). Germline V gene sequence: CDR1 SEHNR, CDR2 FQNEAQ (reference sequence). V was clipped by 5 bases and J by 3 bases, with 25 bases between them. The CDR3 runs to 18 residues. The CDR3 reads CASSTAKGQGRRYTEAFF. The DNA for the CDR3 is TGTGCCAGCAGCACCGCCAAGGGCCAGGGTCGTAGATACACTGAAGCTTTCTTT.